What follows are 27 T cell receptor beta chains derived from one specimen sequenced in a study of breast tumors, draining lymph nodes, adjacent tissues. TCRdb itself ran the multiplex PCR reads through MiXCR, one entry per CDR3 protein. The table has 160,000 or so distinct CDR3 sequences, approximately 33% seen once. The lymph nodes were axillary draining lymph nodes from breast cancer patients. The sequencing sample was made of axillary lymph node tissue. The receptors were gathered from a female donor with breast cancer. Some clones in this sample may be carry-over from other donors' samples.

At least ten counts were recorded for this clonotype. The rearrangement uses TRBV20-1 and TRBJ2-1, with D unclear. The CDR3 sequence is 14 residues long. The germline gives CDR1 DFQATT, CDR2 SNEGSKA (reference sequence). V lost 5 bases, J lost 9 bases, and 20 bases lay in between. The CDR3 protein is CSASPSAATSEQFF. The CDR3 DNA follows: TGCAGTGCTTCACCCAGCGCGGCCACAAGTGAGCAGTTCTTC.

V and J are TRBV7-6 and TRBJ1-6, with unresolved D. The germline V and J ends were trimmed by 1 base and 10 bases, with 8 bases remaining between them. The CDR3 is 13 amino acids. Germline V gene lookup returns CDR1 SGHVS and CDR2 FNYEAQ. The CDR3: CASSLGPGSPLHF. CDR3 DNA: TGTGCCAGCAGCTTAGGGCCCGGGTCACCCCTCCACTTT.

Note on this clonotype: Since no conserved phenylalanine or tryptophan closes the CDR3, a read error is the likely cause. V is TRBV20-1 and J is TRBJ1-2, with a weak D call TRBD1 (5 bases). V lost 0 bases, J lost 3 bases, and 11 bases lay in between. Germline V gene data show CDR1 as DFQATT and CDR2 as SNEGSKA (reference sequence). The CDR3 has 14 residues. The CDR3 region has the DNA TGCAGTGCTAGAGACAAGGGGCCCTACTATGGCTACACCTCC. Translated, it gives CSARDKGPYYGYTS.

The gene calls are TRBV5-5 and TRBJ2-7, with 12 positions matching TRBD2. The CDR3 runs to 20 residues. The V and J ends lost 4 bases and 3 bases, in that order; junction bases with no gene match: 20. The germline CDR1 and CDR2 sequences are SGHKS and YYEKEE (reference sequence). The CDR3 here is CASSPLWAETSGSSGYEQYF. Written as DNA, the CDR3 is TGTGCCAGCAGCCCCTTGTGGGCCGAGACTAGCGGGAGTTCGGGCTACGAGCAGTACTTC.

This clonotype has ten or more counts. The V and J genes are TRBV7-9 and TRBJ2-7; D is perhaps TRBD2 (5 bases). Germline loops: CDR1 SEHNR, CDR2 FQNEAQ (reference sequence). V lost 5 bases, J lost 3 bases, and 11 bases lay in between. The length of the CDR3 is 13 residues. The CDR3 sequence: CASSGGRGYEQYF. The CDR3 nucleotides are TGTGCCAGCAGCGGCGGTCGGGGCTACGAGCAGTACTTC.

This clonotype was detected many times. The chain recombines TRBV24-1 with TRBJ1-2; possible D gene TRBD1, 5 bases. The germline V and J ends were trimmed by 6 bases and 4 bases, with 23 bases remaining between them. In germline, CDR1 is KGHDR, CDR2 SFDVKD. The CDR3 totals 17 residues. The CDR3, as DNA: TGTGCCACCAGTCCCCAGGAGGGGTTCAGGGACGGCTATGGCTACACCTTC. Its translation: CATSPQEGFRDGYGYTF.

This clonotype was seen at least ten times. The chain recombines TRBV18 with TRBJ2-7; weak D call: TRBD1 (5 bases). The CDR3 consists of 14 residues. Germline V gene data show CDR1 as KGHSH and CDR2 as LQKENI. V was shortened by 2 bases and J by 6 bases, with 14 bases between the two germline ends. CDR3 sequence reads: CASSPTETRGEQYF. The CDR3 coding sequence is TGTGCCAGCTCACCAACGGAGACAAGGGGCGAGCAGTACTTC.

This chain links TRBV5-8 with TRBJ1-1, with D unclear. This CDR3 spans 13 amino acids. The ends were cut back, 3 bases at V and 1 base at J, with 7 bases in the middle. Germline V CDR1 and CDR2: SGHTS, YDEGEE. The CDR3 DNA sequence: TGTGCCAGCAGCTACCAGGAGAACACTGAAGCTTTCTTT. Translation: CASSYQENTEAFF.

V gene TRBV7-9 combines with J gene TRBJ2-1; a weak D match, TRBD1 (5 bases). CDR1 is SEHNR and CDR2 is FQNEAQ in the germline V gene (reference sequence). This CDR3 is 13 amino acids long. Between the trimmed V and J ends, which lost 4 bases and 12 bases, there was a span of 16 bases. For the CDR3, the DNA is TGTGCCAGCAGCTCTGGGGCTGTGGATACGCAGTTCTTC. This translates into CASSSGAVDTQFF.

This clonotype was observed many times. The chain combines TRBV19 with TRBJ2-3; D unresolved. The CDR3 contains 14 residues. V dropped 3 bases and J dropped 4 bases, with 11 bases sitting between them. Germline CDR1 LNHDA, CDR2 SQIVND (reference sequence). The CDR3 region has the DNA TGTGCCAGTAGTATTGGTGTCGGATCAGATACGCAGTATTTT. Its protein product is CASSIGVGSDTQYF.

The CDR3 DNA reads as TGCGCCAGCAGCTTGGTAGGGGCCGCAACTAATGAAAAACTGTTTTTT. Amino acids: CASSLVGAATNEKLFF. The chain uses TRBV5-1 and TRBJ1-4, with D maybe TRBD1 (5 bases). Between the trimmed V and J ends, which lost 0 bases and 0 bases, there was a span of 9 bases. The CDR3 spans 16 residues. Germline lookup yields CDR1 SGHRS and CDR2 YFSETQ.

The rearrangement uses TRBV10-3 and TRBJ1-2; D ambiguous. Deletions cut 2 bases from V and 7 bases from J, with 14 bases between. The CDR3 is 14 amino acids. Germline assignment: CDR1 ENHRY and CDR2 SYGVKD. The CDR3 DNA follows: TGTGCCATCAGTGAGAGGGAGGTGACGAGTGGCTACACCTTC. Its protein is CAISEREVTSGYTF.

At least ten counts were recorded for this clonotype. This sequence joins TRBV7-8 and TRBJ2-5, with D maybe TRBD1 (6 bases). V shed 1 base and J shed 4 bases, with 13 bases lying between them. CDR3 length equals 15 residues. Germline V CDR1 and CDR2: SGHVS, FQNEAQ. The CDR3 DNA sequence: TGTGCCAGCAGCTTAGACCCAGGGGAGAGAGAGACCCAGTACTTC. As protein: CASSLDPGERETQYF.

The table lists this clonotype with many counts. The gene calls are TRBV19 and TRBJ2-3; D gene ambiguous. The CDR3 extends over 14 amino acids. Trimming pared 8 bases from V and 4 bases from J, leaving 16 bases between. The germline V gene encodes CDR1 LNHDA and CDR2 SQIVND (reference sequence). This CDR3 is CASSSSLGSDTQYF. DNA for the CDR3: TGTGCCAGTTCGTCTAGTCTAGGCTCAGATACGCAGTATTTT.

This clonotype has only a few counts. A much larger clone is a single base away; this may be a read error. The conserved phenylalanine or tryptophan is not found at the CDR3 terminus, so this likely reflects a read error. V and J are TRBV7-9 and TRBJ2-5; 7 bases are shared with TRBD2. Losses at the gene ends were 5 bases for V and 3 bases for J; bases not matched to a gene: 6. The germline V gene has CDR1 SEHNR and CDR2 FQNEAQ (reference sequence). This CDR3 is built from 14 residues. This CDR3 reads CASSPPGLKETQYL. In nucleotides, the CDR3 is TGTGCCAGCAGCCCACCGGGACTAAAAGAGACCCAGTACCTC.

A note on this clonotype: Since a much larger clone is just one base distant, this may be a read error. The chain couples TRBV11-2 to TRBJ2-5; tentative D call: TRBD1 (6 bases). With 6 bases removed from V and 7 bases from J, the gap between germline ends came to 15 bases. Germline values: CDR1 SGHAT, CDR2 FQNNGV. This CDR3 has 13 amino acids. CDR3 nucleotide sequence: TGTGCCAGCAGTCTAGCAGGGGTGGCGACCCAGTACTTC. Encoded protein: CASSLAGVATQYF.

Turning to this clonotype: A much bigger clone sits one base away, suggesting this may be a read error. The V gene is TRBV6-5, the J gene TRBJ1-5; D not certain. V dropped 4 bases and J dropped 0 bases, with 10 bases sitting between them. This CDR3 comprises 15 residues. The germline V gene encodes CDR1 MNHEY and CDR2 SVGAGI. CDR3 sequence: CASSSPRSSNQPQHF. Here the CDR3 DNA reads TGTGCCAGCAGTTCCCCCCGGTCTAGCAATCAGCCCCAGCATTTT.

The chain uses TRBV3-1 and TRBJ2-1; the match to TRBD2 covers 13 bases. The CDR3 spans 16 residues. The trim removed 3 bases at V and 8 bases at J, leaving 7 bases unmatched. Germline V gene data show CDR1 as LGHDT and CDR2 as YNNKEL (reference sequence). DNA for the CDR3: TGTGCCAGCAGCCATGCTGGACTAGCGGGAGCCGATGAGCAGTTCTTC. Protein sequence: CASSHAGLAGADEQFF.

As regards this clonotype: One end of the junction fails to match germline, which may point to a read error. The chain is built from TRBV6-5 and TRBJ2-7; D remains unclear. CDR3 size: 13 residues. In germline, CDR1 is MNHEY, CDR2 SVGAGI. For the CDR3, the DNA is TGTGCCAGCAGTCACTCGGACGGCTACGAGCAGTACTTC. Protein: CASSHSDGYEQYF.

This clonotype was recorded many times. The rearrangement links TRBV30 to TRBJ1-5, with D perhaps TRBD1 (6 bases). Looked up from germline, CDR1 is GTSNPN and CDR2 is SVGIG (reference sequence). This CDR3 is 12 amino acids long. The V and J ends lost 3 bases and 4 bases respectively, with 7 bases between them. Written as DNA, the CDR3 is TGTGCCTGGAGACAGGGAAATCAGCCCCAGCATTTT. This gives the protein CAWRQGNQPQHF.

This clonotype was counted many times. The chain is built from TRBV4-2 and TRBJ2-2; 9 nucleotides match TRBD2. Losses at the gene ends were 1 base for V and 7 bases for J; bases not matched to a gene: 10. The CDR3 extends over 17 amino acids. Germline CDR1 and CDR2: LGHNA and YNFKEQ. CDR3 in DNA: TGTGCCAGCAGCCAAGGTGCGGTAGCGGGGGAGGTCGGGGAGCTGTTTTTT. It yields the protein CASSQGAVAGEVGELFF.

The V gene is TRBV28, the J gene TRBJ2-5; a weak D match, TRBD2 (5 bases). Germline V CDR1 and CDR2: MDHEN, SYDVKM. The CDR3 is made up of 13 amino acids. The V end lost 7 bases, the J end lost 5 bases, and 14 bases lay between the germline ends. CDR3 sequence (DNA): TGTGCCAGCACCGGCTACAGAGGGGAGACCCAGTACTTC. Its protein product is CASTGYRGETQYF.

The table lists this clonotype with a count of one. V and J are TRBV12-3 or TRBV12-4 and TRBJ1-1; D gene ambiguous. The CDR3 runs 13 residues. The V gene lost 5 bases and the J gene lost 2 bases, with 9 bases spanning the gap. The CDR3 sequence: CASSRTANTEAFF. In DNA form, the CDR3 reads TGTGCCAGCAGTCGGACGGCAAACACTGAAGCTTTCTTT.

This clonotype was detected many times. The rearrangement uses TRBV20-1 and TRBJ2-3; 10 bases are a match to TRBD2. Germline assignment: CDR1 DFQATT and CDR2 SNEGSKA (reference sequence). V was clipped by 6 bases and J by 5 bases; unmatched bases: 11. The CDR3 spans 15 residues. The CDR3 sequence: CSASRLAGVLDTQYF. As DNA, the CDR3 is TGCAGTGCCTCCCGGCTAGCGGGAGTATTAGATACGCAGTATTTT.

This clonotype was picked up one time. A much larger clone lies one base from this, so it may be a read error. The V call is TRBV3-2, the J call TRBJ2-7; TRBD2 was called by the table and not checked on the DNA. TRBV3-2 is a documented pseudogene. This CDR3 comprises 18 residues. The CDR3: CASSPGLAGPVLSGEQYF. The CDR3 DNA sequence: TGTGCCAGCAGCCCGGGACTAGCGGGACCAGTCCTATCTGGCGAGCAGTACTTC.

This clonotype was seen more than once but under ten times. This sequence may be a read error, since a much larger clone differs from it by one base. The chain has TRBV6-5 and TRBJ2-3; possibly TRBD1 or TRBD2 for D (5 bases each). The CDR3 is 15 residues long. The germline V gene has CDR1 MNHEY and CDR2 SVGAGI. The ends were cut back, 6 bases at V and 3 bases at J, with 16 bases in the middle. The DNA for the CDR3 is TGTGCCAGCAGACCCCGTGGGGGTAGGACAGATACGCAGTATTTT. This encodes CASRPRGGRTDTQYF.

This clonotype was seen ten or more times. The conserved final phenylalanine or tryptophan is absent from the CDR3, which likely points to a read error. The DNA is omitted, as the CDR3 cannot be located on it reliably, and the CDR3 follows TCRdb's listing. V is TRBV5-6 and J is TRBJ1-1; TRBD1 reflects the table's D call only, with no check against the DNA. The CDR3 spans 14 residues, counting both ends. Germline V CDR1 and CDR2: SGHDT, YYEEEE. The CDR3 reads CASSLSQGAVGDSG.